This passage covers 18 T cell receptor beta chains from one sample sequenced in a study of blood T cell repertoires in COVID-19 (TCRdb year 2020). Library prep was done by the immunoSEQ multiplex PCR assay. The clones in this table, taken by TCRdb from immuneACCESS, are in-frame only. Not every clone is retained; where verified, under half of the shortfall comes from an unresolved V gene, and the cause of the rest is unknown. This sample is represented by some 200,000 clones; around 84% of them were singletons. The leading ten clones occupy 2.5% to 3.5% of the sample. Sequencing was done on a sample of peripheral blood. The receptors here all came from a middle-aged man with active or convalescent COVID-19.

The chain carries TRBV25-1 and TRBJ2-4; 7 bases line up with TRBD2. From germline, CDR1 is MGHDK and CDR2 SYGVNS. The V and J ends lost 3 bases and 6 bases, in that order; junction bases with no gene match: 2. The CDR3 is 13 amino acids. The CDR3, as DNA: TGTGCCAGCAGTGAGGCGGGGGTAAACATTCAGTACTTC. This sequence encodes CASSEAGVNIQYF.

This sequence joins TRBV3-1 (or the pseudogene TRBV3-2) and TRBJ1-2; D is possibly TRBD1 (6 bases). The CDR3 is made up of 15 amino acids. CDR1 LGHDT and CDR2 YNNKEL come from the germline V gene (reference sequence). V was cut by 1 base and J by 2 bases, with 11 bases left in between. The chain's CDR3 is CASSQAGGANYGYTF. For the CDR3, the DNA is TGTGCCAGCAGCCAAGCGGGGGGCGCAAACTATGGCTACACCTTC.

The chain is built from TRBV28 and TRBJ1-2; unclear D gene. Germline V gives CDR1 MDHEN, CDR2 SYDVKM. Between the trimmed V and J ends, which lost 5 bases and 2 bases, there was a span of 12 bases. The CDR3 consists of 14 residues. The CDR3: CASSSGGGNYGYTF. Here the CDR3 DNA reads TGTGCCAGCAGTAGCGGAGGCGGGAACTATGGCTACACCTTC.

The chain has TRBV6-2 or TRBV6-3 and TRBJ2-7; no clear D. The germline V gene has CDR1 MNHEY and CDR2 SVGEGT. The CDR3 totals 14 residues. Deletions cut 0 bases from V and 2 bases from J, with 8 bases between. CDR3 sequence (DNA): TGTGCCAGCAGTTACTCGGTAGGAGCCTACGAGCAGTACTTC. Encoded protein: CASSYSVGAYEQYF.

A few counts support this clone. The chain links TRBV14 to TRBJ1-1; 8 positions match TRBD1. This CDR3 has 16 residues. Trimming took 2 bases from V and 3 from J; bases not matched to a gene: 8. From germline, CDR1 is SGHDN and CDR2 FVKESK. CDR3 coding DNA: TGTGCCAGCAGCCAACGTCCGACAGGGGTTTACACTGAAGCTTTCTTT. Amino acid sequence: CASSQRPTGVYTEAFF.

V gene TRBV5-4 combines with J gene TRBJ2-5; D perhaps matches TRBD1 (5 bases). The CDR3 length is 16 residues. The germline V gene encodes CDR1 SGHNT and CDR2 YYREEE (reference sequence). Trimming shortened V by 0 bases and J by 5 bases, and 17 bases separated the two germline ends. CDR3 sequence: CASSLVGLGVGETQYF. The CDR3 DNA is TGTGCCAGCAGCTTGGTGGGGCTAGGAGTAGGGGAGACCCAGTACTTC.

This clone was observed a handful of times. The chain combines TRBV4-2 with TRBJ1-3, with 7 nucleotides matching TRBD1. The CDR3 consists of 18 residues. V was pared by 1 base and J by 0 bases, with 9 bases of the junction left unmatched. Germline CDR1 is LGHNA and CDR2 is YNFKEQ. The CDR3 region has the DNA TGTGCCAGCAGCCAAGTAGGGGGCAGGCCATACTCTGGAAACACCATATATTTT. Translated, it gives CASSQVGGRPYSGNTIYF.

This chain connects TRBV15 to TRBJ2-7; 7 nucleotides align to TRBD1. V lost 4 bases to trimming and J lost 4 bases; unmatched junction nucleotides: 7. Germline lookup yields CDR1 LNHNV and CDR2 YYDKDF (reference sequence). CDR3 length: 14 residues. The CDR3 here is CATSTMDRTYEQYF. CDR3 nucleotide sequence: TGTGCCACCAGCACCATGGACAGGACATACGAGCAGTACTTC. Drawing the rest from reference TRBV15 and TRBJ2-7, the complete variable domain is DAMVIQNPRYQVTQFGKPVTLSCSQTLNHNVMYWYQQKSSQAPKLLFHYYDKDFNNEADTPDNFQSRRPNTSFCFLDIRSPGLGDTAMYLCATSTMDRTYEQYFGPGTRLTVT.

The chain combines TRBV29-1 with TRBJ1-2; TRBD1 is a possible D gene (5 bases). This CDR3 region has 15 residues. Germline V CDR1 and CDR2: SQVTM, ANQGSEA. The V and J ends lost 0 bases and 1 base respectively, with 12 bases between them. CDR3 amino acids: CSVEDSTAYNYGYTF. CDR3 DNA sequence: TGCAGCGTTGAAGACTCGACAGCATATAACTATGGCTACACCTTC.

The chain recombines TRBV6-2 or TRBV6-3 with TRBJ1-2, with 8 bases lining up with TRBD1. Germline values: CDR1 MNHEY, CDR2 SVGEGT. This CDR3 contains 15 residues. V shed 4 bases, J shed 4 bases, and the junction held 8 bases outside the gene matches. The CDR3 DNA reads TGTGCCAGCAGTTCCCCCGGACAGGGATTCTATGGCTACACCTTC. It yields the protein CASSSPGQGFYGYTF.

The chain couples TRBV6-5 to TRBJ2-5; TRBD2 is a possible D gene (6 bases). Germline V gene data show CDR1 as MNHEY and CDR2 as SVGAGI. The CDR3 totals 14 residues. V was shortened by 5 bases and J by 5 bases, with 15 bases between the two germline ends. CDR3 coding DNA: TGTGCCAGCAGTACTAGCTCAGGGTGGGAGACCCAGTACTTC. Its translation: CASSTSSGWETQYF.

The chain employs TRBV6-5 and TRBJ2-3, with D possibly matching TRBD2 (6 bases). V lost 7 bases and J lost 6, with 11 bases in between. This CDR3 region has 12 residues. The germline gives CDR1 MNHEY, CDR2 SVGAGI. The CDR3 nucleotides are TGTGCCAGCACGCCTGCGGGGGATACGCAGTATTTT. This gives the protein CASTPAGDTQYF.

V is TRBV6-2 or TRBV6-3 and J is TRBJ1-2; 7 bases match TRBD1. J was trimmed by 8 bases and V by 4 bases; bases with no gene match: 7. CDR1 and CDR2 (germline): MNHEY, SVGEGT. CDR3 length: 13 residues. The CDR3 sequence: CASSLTGARGYTF. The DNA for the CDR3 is TGTGCCAGCAGTTTAACAGGGGCCAGAGGCTACACCTTC.

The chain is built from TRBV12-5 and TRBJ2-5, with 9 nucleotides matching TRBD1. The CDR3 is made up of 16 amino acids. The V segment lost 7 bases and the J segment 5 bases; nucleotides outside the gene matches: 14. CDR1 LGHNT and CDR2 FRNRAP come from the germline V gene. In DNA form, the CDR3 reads TGTGCTAGTGCCGTTCCGGGACAGGGTCCGGGGGAGACCCAGTACTTC. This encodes CASAVPGQGPGETQYF.

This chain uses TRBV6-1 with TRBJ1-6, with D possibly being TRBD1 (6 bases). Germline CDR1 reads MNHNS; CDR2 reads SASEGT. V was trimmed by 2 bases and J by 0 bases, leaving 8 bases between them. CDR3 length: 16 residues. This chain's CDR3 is CASSEQGSSYNSPLHF. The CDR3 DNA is TGTGCCAGCAGTGAACAGGGGAGCTCCTATAATTCACCCCTCCACTTT.

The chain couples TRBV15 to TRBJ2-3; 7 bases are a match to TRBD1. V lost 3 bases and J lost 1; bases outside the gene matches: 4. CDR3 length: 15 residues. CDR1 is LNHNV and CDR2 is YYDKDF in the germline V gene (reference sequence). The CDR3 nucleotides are TGTGCCACCAGCAGGACAGGACAGGGCACAGATACGCAGTATTTT. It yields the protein CATSRTGQGTDTQYF.

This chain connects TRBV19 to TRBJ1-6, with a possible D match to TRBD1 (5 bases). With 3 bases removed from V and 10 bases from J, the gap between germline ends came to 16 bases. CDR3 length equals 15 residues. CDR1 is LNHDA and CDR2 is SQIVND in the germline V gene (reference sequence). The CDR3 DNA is TGTGCCAGTAGTATGGGCCTTCAGGGTCAGTCACCCCTCCACTTT. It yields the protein CASSMGLQGQSPLHF.

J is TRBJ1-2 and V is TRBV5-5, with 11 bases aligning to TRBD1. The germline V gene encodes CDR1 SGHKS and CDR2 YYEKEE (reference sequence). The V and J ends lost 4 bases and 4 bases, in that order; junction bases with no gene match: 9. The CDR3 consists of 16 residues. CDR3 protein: CASSQYSGTGGYGYTF. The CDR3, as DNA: TGTGCCAGCAGCCAGTACTCCGGGACAGGGGGCTATGGCTACACCTTC.